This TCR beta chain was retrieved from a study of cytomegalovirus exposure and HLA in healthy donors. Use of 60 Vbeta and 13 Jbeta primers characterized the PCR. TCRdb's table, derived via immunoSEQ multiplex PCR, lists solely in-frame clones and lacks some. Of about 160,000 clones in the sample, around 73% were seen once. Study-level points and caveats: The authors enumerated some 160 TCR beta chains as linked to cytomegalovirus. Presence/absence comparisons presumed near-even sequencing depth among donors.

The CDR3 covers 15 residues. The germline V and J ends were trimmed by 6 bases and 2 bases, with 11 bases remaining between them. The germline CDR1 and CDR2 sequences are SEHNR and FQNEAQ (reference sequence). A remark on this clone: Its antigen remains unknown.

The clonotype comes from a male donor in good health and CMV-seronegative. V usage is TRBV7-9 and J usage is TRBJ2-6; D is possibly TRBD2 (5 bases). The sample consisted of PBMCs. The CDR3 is CASRGGLTGANVLTF. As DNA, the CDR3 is TGTGCCAGCAGAGGTGGACTGACTGGGGCCAACGTCCTGACTTTC.